This record concerns one TCR beta chain sequence. This clonotype was seen only once. Its antigen target is currently unknown. The input lacks base qualities; no much larger clone sits a single base away. One read offers little support. This specimen belongs to a study of T-cell memory formation after mild COVID-19 (dated by TCRdb to the early 2020s). With respect to the entire study: TCR sequence clusters from the two donors were found to be largely donor specific. Longitudinal TCRalpha and TCRbeta repertoire sequencing tracked T-cell clones expanding and contracting after mild COVID-19 in two donors. The cohort comprised two young, previously healthy adult volunteers, one female and one male. The paper as a whole reports these results and caveats: SARS-CoV-2 specificity of the second-wave clones peaking on day 37 was not confirmed. Contracting CD4+ clones were located mainly in the CM and EM memory subsets, whereas CD8+ clones were found to be enriched in EMRA. The detection of some responding clones in pre-infection memory suggests that pre-existing cross-reactive memory T cells joined the SARS-CoV-2 response. Only a couple of mild cases were covered in the study, and larger cohorts including severe cases with pre-infection samples were considered necessary. Clones contracting from day 15 to 85 had balanced CD4/CD8 phenotypes, while a second wave expanding from day 15 to 37 was biased towards CD4+.

Ficoll-Paque density gradient centrifugation was the method used to isolate PBMCs. The CDR3 measures 16 amino acids from cysteine to phenylalanine. Left in the record is the CDR3 DNA by itself, 48 bases read in frame from the first base. At the junction V is shortened by 3 bases and J by 0 bases, with 12 bases in between. The germline V gene provides CDR1 SGHTA and CDR2 FQGNSA. Sequencing was performed on an Illumina NovaSeq 6000. TCRalpha and TCRbeta cDNA libraries were constructed by 5'RACE with constant-segment primers, with sample barcodes and unique molecular identifiers being introduced. RNA was extracted from every sample with Trizol reagent. Amplification of the libraries took two PCR steps, and the second step added a second sample barcode plus Illumina TruSeq adapters. Sequencing of libraries was performed on an Illumina NovaSeq with 2 x 150 bp paired-end reads. The original methods were these. Reads were demultiplexed and collapsed into UMI-guided consensus sequences with migec v1.2.7. Using mixcr v2.1.11, the UMI consensuses were aligned to TRA and TRB V and J templates and assembled into clonotypes. A clonotype was counted as expanded or contracted only when both edgeR and NoisET called the clonotype significant, with the noise models trained on biological replicates. For edgeR calls, a false discovery rate-adjusted p below 0.01 and a log2 fold-change threshold of 1 were applied. As an exploratory analysis of dynamics, max-normalized trajectories of the 1000 most abundant clonotypes were examined with PCA combined with hierarchical clustering. Separately sequenced CD4+ and CD8+ repertoires were used to assign a CD4 or CD8 phenotype to each responding clone. TCRdb redid the processing of the public reads, applying fastp at Q25 and MiXCR, and retained in-frame beta chains. Entries that share a CDR3 protein sequence are merged under the most common genes and DNA. TCRdb, not the original authors, processed these V and J calls. For this sample the table gives under 550,000 distinct CDR3 sequences, of which roughly 18% were detected only once. The ten largest clones add up to approximately 13% of the sample.

The sequenced material came from PBMCs or a T cell subset sorted from them (not recorded which). This chain is built from TRBV7-2 and TRBJ2-4; the D call is possibly TRBD1 or TRBD2, each sharing 6 bases. The receptor comes from an adult woman who had mild COVID-19 (a few samples of this study predate the infection). The sample titles of this study are shuffled in the database, so cell type and time point are left out; the donor was told from shared clones. The CDR3 protein: CASSLGGLLAKNIQYF. The DNA is TGTGCCAGCAGCTTGGGGGGCCTCCTAGCCAAAAACATTCAGTACTTC.